This T cell receptor beta chain came from a study of regulatory T cells in long-lasting Graves disease. This clonotype was found many times. Germline V gene lookup returns CDR1 KGHDR and CDR2 SFDVKD. The CDR3 has 13 residues. V trimming: 2 bases; J trimming: 11 bases; junction bases outside the gene matches: 6. In building TCR beta libraries, iRepertoire HTBI primers were used together with Arm-PCR of CDR3 regions. TCRdb used MiXCR to reprocess the multiplex PCR reads, holding one entry per CDR3 protein. The sample consists of 600,000 to 650,000 distinct CDR3 sequences, roughly 15% of them appearing once. The time point is: newly diagnosed GD, antithyroid drugs for less than 3 months. Extracted RNA from PBMCs served as the source of the TCR library. These data also featured in a second study, about T cells in Graves' hyperthyroidism and ophthalmopathy. That source notes: A 13 V-J model separated ophthalmopathy from stable hyperthyroidism.

Sequenced material: peripheral blood mononuclear cells (PBMCs), taken at new diagnosis, from a patient treated with antithyroid drugs. The rearrangement uses TRBV24-1 and TRBJ1-1; TRBD1 agrees at 8 bases. The clonotype comes from a woman aged 25 to 39 with Graves disease. The CDR3 reads CATSDSDRVGAFF. The CDR3 region has the DNA TGTGCCACCAGTGATTCGGACAGGGTGGGCGCTTTCTTT.